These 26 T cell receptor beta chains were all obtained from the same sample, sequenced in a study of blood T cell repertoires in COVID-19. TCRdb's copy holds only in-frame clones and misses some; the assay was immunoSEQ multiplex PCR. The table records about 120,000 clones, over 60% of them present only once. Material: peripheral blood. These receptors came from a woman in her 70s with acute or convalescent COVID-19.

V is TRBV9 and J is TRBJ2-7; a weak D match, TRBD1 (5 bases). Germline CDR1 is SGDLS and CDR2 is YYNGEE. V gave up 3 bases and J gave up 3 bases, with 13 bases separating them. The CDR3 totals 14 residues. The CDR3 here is CASSARVADYEQYF. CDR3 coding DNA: TGTGCCAGCAGCGCCAGGGTGGCGGACTACGAGCAGTACTTC.

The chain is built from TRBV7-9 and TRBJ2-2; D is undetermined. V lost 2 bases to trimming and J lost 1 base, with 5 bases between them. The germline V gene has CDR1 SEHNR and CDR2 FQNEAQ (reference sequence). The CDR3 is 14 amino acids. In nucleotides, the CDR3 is TGTGCCAGCAGCTTAATACAGAACACCGGGGAGCTGTTTTTT. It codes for CASSLIQNTGELFF.

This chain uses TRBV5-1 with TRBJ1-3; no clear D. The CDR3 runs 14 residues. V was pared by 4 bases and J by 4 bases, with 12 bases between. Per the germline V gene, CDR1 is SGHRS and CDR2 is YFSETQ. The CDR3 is CASSTGRAGNTIYF. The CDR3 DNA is TGCGCCAGCAGCACCGGGAGGGCGGGAAACACCATATATTTT. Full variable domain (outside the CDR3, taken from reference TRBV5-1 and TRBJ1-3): KAGVTQTPRYLIKTRGQQVTLSCSPISGHRSVSWYQQTPGQGLQFLFEYFSETQRNKGNFPGRFSGRQFSNSRSEMNVSTLELGDSALYLCASSTGRAGNTIYFGEGSWLTVV.

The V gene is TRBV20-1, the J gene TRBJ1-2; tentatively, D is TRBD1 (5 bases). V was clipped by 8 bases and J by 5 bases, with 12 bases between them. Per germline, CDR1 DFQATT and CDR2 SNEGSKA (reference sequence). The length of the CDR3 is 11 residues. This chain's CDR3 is CSPWGGYGYTF. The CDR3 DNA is TGCAGTCCCTGGGGGGGTTATGGCTACACCTTC.

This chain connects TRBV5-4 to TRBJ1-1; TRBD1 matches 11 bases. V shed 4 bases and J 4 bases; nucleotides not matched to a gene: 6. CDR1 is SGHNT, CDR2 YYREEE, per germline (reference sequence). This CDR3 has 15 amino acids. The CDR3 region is CASSTTGTGGTEAFF. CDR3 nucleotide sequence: TGTGCCAGCAGCACAACCGGGACAGGGGGCACTGAAGCTTTCTTT.

The CDR3 nucleotides are TGTGCCAGCCCAGGGCCGATGAACACTGAAGCTTTCTTT. It is translated as CASPGPMNTEAFF. The V gene is TRBV28, the J gene TRBJ1-1; D might be TRBD1 (5 bases). The CDR3 contains 13 residues. Trimming pared 8 bases from V and 0 bases from J, leaving 10 bases between. The germline V gene has CDR1 MDHEN and CDR2 SYDVKM.

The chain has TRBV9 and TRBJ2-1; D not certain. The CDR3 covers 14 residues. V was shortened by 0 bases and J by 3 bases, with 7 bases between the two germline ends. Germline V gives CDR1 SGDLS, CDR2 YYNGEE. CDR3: CASSVDPNYNEQFF. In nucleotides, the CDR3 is TGTGCCAGCAGCGTAGACCCTAACTACAATGAGCAGTTCTTC.

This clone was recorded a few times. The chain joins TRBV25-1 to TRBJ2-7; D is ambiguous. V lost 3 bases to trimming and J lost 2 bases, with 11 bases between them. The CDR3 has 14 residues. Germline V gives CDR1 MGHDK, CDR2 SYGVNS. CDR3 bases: TGTGCCAGCAGTGATAGTAGACAAGCCTACGAGCAGTACTTC. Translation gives CASSDSRQAYEQYF.

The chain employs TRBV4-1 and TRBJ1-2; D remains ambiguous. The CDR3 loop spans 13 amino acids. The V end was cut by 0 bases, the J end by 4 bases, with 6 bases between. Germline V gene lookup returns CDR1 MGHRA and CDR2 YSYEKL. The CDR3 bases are TGCGCCAGCAGCCAAGAAACAACCTATGGCTACACCTTC. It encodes CASSQETTYGYTF.

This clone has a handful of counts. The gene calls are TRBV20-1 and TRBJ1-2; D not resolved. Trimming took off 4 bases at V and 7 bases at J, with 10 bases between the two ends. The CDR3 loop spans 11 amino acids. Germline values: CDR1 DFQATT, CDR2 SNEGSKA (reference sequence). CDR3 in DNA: TGCAGTGCTATGGGTGGCGGTGGCTACACCTTC. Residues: CSAMGGGGYTF.

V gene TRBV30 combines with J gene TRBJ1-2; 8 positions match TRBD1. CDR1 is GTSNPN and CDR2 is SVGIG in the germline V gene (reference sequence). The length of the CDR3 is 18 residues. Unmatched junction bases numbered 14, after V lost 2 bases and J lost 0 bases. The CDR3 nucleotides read TGTGCCTGGAGTCCGCTCGGACAGGGTCTCGTCTCTAACTATGGCTACACCTTC. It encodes CAWSPLGQGLVSNYGYTF.

CDR3 in amino acids: CASSYSRAGGNSYTF. CDR3 nucleotides: TGTGCCAGCAGTTACTCAAGGGCAGGGGGCAATAGCTACACCTTC. The chain is built from TRBV6-5 and TRBJ1-2; TRBD1 matches 8 bases. J gave up 9 bases and V 0 bases, and 9 bases lay outside the gene matches. Germline V gene sequence: CDR1 MNHEY, CDR2 SVGAGI. The CDR3 runs to 15 residues.

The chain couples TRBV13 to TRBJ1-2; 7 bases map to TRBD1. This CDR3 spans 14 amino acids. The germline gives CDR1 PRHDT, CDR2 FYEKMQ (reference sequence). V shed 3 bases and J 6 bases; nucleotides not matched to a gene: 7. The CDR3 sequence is CASSFRQGEHGYTF. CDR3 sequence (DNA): TGTGCCAGCAGCTTCAGACAGGGAGAACATGGCTACACCTTC.

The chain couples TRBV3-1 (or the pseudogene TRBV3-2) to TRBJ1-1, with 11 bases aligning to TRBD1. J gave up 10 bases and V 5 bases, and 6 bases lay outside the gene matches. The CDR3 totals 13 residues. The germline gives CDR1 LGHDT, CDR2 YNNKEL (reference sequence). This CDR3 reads CASSTGQGVSAFF. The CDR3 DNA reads TGTGCCAGCAGCACGGGACAGGGGGTATCAGCTTTCTTT.

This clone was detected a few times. In nucleotides, the CDR3 is TGTGCCAGCAGCTTCCAGCGGAGCTCCTACGAGCAGTACTTC. Amino acids: CASSFQRSSYEQYF. The chain combines TRBV11-2 with TRBJ2-7, with D maybe TRBD2 (5 bases). This CDR3 is 14 amino acids long. The germline gives CDR1 SGHAT, CDR2 FQNNGV. Trimming removed 3 bases at V and 0 bases at J, with 9 bases between.

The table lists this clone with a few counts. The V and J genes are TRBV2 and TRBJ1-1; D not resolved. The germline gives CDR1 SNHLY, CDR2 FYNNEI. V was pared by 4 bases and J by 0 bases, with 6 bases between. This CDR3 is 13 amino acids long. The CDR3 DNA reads TGTGCCAGCAGTGGTCAGATGAACACTGAAGCTTTCTTT. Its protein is CASSGQMNTEAFF.

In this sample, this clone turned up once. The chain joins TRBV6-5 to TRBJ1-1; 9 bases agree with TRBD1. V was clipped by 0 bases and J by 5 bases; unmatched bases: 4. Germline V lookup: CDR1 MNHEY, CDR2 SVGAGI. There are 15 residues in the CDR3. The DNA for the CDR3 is TGTGCCAGCAGTTACTCTACAGGGGGCTTGACTGAAGCTTTCTTT. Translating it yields CASSYSTGGLTEAFF.

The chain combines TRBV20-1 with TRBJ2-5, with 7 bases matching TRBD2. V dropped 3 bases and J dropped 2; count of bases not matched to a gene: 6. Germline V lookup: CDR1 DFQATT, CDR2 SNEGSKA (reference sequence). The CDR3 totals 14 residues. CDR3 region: CSASSLAVQETQYF. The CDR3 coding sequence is TGCAGTGCTAGTTCGCTAGCGGTTCAAGAGACCCAGTACTTC.

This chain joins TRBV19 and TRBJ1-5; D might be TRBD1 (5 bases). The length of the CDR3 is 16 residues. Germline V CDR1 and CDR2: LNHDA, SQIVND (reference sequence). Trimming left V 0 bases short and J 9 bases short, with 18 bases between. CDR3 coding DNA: TGTGCCAGTAGTATAGATGGTCCGGCAGGGTGGACGCCCCAGCATTTT. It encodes CASSIDGPAGWTPQHF.

CDR3 region: CASSPQKGGGEKLFF. CDR3 bases: TGTGCCAGCAGCCCGCAGAAGGGTGGGGGGGAAAAACTGTTTTTT. The rearrangement uses TRBV3-1 (or the pseudogene TRBV3-2) and TRBJ1-4, with a weak D call TRBD1 (5 bases). The CDR3 covers 15 residues. From germline, CDR1 is LGHDT and CDR2 YNNKEL (reference sequence). V dropped 4 bases and J dropped 8 bases, with 17 bases sitting between them.

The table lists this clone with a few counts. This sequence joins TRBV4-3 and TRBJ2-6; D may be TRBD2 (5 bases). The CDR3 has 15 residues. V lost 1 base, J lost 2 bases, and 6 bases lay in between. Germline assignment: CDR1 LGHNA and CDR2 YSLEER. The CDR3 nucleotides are TGCGCCAGCAGCCAAGCGGAGGCTGGGGCCAACGTCCTGACTTTC. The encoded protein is CASSQAEAGANVLTF.

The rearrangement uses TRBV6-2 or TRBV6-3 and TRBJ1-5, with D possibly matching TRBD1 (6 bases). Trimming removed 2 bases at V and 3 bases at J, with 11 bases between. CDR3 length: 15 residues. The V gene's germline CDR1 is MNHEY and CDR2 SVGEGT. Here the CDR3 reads CASSYTDRYNQPQHF. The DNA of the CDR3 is TGTGCCAGCAGTTACACCGACAGGTACAATCAGCCCCAGCATTTT.

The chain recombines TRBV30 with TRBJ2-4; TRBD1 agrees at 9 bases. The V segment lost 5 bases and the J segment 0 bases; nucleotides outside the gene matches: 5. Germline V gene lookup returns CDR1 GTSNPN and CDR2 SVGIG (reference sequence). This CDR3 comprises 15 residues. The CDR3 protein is CAWGRDRVAKNIQYF. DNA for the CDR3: TGTGCCTGGGGGAGGGACAGGGTAGCCAAAAACATTCAGTACTTC.

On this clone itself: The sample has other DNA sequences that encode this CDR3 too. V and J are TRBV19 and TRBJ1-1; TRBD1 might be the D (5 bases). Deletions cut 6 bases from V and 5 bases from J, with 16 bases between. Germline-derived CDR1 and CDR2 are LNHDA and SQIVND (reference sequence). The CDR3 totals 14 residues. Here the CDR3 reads CASRPGTGATEAFF. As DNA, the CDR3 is TGTGCCAGTAGACCGGGGACTGGAGCTACTGAAGCTTTCTTT.

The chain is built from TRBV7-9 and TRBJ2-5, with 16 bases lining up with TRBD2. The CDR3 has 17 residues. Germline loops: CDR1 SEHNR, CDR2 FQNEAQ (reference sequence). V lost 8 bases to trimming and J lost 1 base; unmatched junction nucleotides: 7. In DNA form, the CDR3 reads TGTGCCAGCGGGGGACTAGCGGGAGGGCCGATCCAAGAGACCCAGTACTTC. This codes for CASGGLAGGPIQETQYF.

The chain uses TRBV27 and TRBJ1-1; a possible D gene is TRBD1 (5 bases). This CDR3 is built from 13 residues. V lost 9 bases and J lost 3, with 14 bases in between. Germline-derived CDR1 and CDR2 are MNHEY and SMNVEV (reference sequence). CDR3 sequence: CASKMGTYTEAFF. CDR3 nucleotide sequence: TGTGCCAGTAAAATGGGGACTTACACTGAAGCTTTCTTT.